This paragraph covers one T cell receptor (beta chain) sequence. These data are taken from a study of CD8 T cells in Susac syndrome. V was trimmed by 0 bases and J by 2 bases, leaving 6 bases between them. The CDR3 totals 14 residues. CDR1 and CDR2 from the germline V gene are SGDLS and YYNGEE. With random hexamers, reverse transcription was performed on about 0.5 to 1 ug of RNA. TCRdb fed the immunoSEQ multiplex PCR reads into MiXCR, producing one record per CDR3 protein. The sample lists around 190,000 distinct CDR3 sequences; 85% to 95% were seen once. The chain recombines TRBV9 with TRBJ1-3, with D maybe TRBD1 (5 bases). Sequencing was carried out using CD4+ T cells from PBMCs. The clonotype was recovered from a human donor in good health. The chain's CDR3 is CASSVVGAGNTIYF. For the CDR3, the DNA is TGTGCCAGCAGCGTAGTAGGGGCTGGAAACACCATATATTTT.